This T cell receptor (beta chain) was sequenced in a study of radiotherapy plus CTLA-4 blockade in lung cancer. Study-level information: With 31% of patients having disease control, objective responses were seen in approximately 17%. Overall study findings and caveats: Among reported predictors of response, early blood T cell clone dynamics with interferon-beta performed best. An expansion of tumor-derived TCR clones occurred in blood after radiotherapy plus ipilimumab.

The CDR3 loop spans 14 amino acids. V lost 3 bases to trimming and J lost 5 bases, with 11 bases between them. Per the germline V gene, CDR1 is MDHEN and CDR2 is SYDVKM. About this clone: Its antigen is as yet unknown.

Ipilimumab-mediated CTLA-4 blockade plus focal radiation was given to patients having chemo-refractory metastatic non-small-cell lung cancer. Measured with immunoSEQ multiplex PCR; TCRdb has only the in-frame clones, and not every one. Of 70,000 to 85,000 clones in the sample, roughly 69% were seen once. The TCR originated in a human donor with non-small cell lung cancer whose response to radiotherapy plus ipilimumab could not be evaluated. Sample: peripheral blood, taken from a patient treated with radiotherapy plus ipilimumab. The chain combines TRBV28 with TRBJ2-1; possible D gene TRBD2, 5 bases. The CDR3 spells CASSFEGSNNEQFF. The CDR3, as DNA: TGTGCCAGCAGTTTTGAGGGATCAAACAATGAGCAGTTCTTC.